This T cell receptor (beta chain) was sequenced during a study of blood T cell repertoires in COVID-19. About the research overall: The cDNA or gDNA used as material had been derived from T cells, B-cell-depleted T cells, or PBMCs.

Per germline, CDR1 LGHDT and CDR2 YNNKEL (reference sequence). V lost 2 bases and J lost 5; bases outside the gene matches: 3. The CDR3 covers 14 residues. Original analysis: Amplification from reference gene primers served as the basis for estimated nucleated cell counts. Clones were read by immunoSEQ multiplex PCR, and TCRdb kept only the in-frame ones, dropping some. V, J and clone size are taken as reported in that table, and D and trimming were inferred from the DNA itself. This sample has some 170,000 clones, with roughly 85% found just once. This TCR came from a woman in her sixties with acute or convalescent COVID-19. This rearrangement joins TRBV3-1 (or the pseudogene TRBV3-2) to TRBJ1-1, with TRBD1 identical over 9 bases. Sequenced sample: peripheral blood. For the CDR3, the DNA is TGTGCCAGCAGCCAACGAGGACAGGGGACTGAAGCTTTCTTT. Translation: CASSQRGQGTEAFF.